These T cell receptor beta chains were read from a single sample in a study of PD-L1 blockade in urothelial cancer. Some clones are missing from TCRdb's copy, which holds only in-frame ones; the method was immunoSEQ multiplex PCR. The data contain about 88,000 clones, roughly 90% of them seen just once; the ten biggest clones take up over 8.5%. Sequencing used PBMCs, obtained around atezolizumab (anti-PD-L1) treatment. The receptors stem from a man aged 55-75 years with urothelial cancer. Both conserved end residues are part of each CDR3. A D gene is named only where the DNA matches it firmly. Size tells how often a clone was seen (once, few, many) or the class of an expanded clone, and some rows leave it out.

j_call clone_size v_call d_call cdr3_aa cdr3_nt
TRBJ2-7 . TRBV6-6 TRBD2 CASSSLADSHYEQYF TGTGCCAGCAGTTCGCTAGCGGACTCACACTACGAGCAGTACTTC
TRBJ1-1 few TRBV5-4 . CASSLGAGGVVTEAFF TGTGCCAGCAGCTTGGGGGCGGGAGGGGTCGTCACTGAAGCTTTCTTT
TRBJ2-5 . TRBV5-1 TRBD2 CASSLGQTSGPGEETQYF TGCGCCAGCAGCTTGGGACAGACTAGCGGCCCGGGGGAAGAGACCCAGTACTTC
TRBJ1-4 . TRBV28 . CASRISGTKLFF TGTGCCAGCAGGATAAGCGGGACAAAACTGTTTTTT
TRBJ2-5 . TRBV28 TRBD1 CASSSSGTAKETQYF TGTGCCAGCAGTTCTTCCGGGACAGCCAAAGAGACCCAGTACTTC
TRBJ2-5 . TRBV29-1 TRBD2 CSVEGGGTRETQYF TGCAGCGTTGAAGGCGGGGGGACACGGGAGACCCAGTACTTC
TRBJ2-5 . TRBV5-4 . CASSLGGQETQYF TGTGCCAGCAGCCTAGGTGGCCAAGAGACCCAGTACTTC
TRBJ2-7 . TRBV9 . CASSAQGEQYF TGTGCCAGCAGCGCACAGGGTGAGCAGTACTTC
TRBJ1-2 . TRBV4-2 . CASSQYGQSANYGYTF TGTGCCAGCAGCCAATACGGACAGTCGGCTAACTATGGCTACACCTTC
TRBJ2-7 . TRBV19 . CASSRDSLGSYEQYF TGTGCCAGTAGTAGAGACAGCCTCGGGTCCTACGAGCAGTACTTC
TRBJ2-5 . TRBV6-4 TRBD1 CASSVGQGAGETQYF TGTGCCAGCAGTGTGGGACAGGGGGCGGGAGAGACCCAGTACTTC
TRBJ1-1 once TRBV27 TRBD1 CASRGQGNTEAFF TGTGCCAGCAGGGGACAGGGGAACACTGAAGCTTTCTTT
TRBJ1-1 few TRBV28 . CASSSAATNAEAFF TGTGCCAGCAGTTCGGCAGCCACTAACGCTGAAGCTTTCTTT
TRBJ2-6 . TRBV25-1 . CASSVTSGTSGANVLTF TGTGCCAGCAGTGTTACGTCGGGGACTTCCGGGGCCAACGTCCTGACTTTC
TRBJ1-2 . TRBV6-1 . CASSERFGQISQILSGYTF TGTGCCAGCAGTGAAAGGTTCGGACAGATCTCGCAAATTCTTTCGGGCTACACCTTC
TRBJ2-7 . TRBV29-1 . CSVEEGGYEQYF TGCAGCGTTGAAGAAGGGGGCTACGAGCAGTACTTC
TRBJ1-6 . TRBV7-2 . CASSLSAPEPLHF TGTGCCAGCAGCCTCTCCGCCCCGGAGCCCCTCCACTTT
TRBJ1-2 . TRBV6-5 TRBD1 CASSPSTGQNGYTF TGTGCCAGCAGTCCTTCGACAGGGCAAAATGGCTACACCTTC
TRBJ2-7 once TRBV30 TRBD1 CAWSVGTGGYEQYF TGTGCCTGGAGTGTAGGGACAGGGGGCTACGAGCAGTACTTC
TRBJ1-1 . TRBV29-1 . CSAKWGERAFF TGCAGCGCCAAATGGGGGGAGAGAGCTTTCTTT
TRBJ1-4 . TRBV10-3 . CAISPDAQGVGNEKLFF TGTGCCATCAGCCCGGATGCACAGGGAGTCGGTAATGAAAAACTGTTTTTT
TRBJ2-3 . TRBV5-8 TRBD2 CASSPGLAGALRGTDTQYF TGTGCCAGCAGCCCAGGACTAGCGGGGGCCCTCAGGGGCACAGATACGCAGTATTTT
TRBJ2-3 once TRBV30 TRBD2 CAWRLAATDTQYF TGTGCCTGGAGACTAGCGGCGACAGATACGCAGTATTTT
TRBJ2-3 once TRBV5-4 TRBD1 CASSSGTGTPTQYF TGTGCCAGCAGCTCGGGGACAGGGACCCCTACGCAGTATTTT
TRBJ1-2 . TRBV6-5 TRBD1 CASSQGQWDGYTF TGTGCCAGCAGTCAGGGACAGTGGGATGGCTACACCTTC
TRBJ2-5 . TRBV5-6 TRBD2 CASRRLAGGRETQYF TGTGCCAGCAGGAGACTAGCGGGGGGCCGGGAGACCCAGTACTTC
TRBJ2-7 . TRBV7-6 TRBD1 CASSLVTGGKGLREQYF TGTGCCAGCAGCTTAGTGACAGGGGGCAAGGGATTGAGGGAGCAGTACTTC
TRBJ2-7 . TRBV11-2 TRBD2 CASSLLSASGPSYEQYF TGTGCCAGCAGCTTATTATCGGCTAGCGGGCCCTCCTACGAGCAGTACTTC
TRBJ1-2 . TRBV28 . CASRDSLYGYTF TGTGCCAGCAGGGACAGTCTCTATGGCTACACCTTC
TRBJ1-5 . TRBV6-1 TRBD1 CASSRDREEQPQHF TGTGCCAGCAGCCGCGACAGGGAGGAACAGCCCCAGCATTTT
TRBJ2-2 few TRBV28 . CASSLEGELFF TGTGCCAGCAGTCTCGAGGGGGAGCTGTTTTTT
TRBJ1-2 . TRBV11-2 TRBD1 CASSATLQGFGYTF TGTGCCAGCAGCGCCACCCTACAGGGGTTTGGCTACACCTTC
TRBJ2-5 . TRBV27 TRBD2 CASTAGASGGAGPQYF TGTGCCAGCACGGCTGGGGCTAGCGGGGGGGCAGGGCCCCAGTACTTC
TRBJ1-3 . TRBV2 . CASSELVDNSGNTIYF TGTGCCAGCAGTGAATTGGTGGACAACTCTGGAAACACCATATATTTT
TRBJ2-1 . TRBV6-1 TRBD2 CASSSPGLLEWQFF TGTGCCAGCAGTTCTCCGGGACTACTGGAGTGGCAGTTCTTC
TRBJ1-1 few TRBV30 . CACDRRNTEAFF TGTGCCTGCGACAGGAGGAACACTGAAGCTTTCTTT
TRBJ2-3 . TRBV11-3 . CASSLEADGDTQYF TGTGCCAGCAGCTTAGAGGCGGATGGGGATACGCAGTATTTT
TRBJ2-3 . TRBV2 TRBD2 CASSLAGAPSTDTQYF TGTGCCAGCAGTCTAGCGGGGGCCCCTAGCACAGATACGCAGTATTTT
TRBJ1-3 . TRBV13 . CASSSSGRASGNTIYF TGTGCCAGCAGTTCTTCCGGCAGGGCCTCTGGAAACACCATATATTTT
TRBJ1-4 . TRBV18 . CASSPQGIGEKLFF TGTGCCAGCTCACCACAGGGGATTGGTGAAAAACTGTTTTTT
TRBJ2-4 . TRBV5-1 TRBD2 CASRSEPRLAAIQYF TGCGCCAGCAGGTCGGAGCCGCGACTAGCGGCCATTCAGTACTTC
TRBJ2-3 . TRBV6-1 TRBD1 CASSGTRTGNTDTQYF TGTGCCAGCAGTGGGACCCGGACAGGGAACACAGATACGCAGTATTTT
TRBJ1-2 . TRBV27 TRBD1 CASRPTGGLYGYTF TGTGCCTCGAGACCGACAGGGGGCTTGTATGGCTACACCTTC
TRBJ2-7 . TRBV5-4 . CASSLDRGPYEQYF TGTGCCAGCAGCCTCGACCGCGGGCCCTACGAGCAGTACTTC
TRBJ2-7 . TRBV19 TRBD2 CASSPSGRDSEQYF TGTGCCAGTAGTCCAAGCGGGAGGGACTCCGAGCAGTACTTC
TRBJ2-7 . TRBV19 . CASQMAGSGEQYF TGTGCCAGTCAGATGGCGGGGTCGGGGGAGCAGTACTTC
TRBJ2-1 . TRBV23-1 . CASNTGRRYSYNEQFF TGCGCCAGCAACACAGGGCGACGATACTCCTACAATGAGCAGTTCTTC
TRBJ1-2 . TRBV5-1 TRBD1 CASSWGTGPNGYTF TGCGCCAGCAGCTGGGGGACAGGTCCAAATGGCTACACCTTC
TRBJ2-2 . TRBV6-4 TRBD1 CASANTGGSRELFF TGTGCCAGCGCAAACACAGGGGGCTCCCGGGAGCTGTTTTTT
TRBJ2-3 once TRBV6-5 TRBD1 CASSRDRDTDTQYF TGTGCCAGCAGCCGCGACAGGGACACAGATACGCAGTATTTT
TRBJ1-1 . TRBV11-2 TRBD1 CASSRDRGPEAFF TGTGCCAGCAGTCGGGACAGGGGTCCTGAAGCTTTCTTT
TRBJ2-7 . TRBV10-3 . CAIRGGVSYEQYF TGTGCCATCAGGGGCGGGGTATCCTACGAGCAGTACTTC